These 16 T cell receptor beta chains originate from one sample sequenced in a study of T-cell memory formation after mild COVID-19. MiXCR, applied by TCRdb to the 5' RACE reads, yields one record per CDR3 protein. This table holds 580,000 or so distinct CDR3 sequences, roughly 17% found once. The sequenced material came from PBMCs or a T cell subset sorted from them (not recorded which). The receptor source for this set is an adult woman who had mild COVID-19 (a few samples of this study predate the infection). Cell type and time point are not known.

This clonotype was observed a few times. V gene TRBV12-3 or TRBV12-4 combines with J gene TRBJ2-3; 8 positions agree with TRBD2. J was trimmed by 1 base and V by 5 bases; bases with no gene match: 11. This CDR3 has 17 amino acids. The CDR3 region has the DNA TGTGCCAGCAGTCCCCTTCCGGGGGGGCCTGGCACAGATACGCAGTATTTT. Protein product: CASSPLPGGPGTDTQYF.

The V and J genes are TRBV5-1 and TRBJ2-3, with D perhaps TRBD2 (5 bases). The CDR3 is 16 amino acids. Deletions cut 2 bases from V and 6 bases from J, with 19 bases between. Germline loops: CDR1 SGHRS, CDR2 YFSETQ. The CDR3 spells CASSLLGVGLLDTQYF. Here the CDR3 DNA reads TGCGCCAGCAGCTTACTCGGGGTAGGACTTTTGGATACGCAGTATTTT.

CDR3 DNA: TGTGCCAGCAGCCAAGACGCACAGGGGCCCGCGAGCGAGCAGTACTTC. Translated, it gives CASSQDAQGPASEQYF. This rearrangement joins TRBV4-2 to TRBJ2-7; 7 bases match TRBD1. This CDR3 has 16 amino acids. Germline CDR1 LGHNA, CDR2 YNFKEQ. With 0 bases clipped from V and 6 bases from J, the junction kept 11 bases outside the gene matches.

This clonotype was detected a few times. J is TRBJ2-1 and V is TRBV5-4; no clear D. The germline V gene encodes CDR1 SGHNT and CDR2 YYREEE (reference sequence). The CDR3 is 14 residues long. V shed 0 bases and J shed 6 bases, with 10 bases lying between them. The CDR3 sequence: CASSLGEAFNEQFF. CDR3 coding DNA: TGTGCCAGCAGCTTGGGCGAGGCTTTCAATGAGCAGTTCTTC.

This clonotype was observed a few times. CDR3 residues: CASSLAGGISNQPQHF. The CDR3 DNA follows: TGTGCCAGCAGTTTGGCAGGGGGGATAAGCAATCAGCCCCAGCATTTT. The genes are TRBV6-5 and TRBJ1-5, with 7 bases matching TRBD1. V dropped 4 bases and J dropped 1; count of bases not matched to a gene: 7. The CDR3 totals 16 residues. Germline-derived CDR1 and CDR2 are MNHEY and SVGAGI.

This clonotype was seen a few times. The gene calls are TRBV12-3 or TRBV12-4 and TRBJ2-7; tentative D call: TRBD2 (7 bases). V was clipped by 9 bases and J by 5 bases, with 14 bases between them. The CDR3 consists of 12 residues. DNA of the CDR3: TGTGCCAGTGGGGGAGGGGGTCACGAGCAGTACTTC. Protein: CASGGGGHEQYF.

The V call is TRBV5-1, the J call TRBJ2-2, with D possibly TRBD1 on 5 matching bases. The CDR3 has 13 residues. Trimming cost V 1 base and J 8 bases, with 9 bases left between them. Germline CDR1 reads SGHRS; CDR2 reads YFSETQ. This chain's CDR3 is CASSLPGQGELFF. CDR3 nucleotides: TGCGCCAGCAGCTTGCCAGGGCAAGGGGAGCTGTTTTTT.

This clonotype was detected a few times. The CDR3 nucleotides are TGTGCCAGCAGTCCCCAGGGGACAGGGTCCCACGAGCAGTACTTC. It is translated as CASSPQGTGSHEQYF. The V and J genes are TRBV12-3 or TRBV12-4 and TRBJ2-7, with 9 bases that match TRBD1. CDR3 length: 15 amino acids. Losses at the gene ends were 5 bases for V and 5 bases for J; bases not matched to a gene: 10.

This clonotype was seen only a few times. The CDR3, as DNA: TGCGCCAGCAGCTTGGTCGGTATGTTCCGGGAGCAGTACTTC. Its protein is CASSLVGMFREQYF. The V call is TRBV5-1, the J call TRBJ2-7, with D unresolved. Trimming cost V 0 bases and J 7 bases, with 14 bases left between them. The V gene's germline CDR1 is SGHRS and CDR2 YFSETQ. This CDR3 spans 14 amino acids.

This clonotype has more than one count but fewer than ten. The genes are TRBV20-1 and TRBJ2-3, with D tentatively TRBD2 (6 bases). Trimming removed 0 bases at V and 5 bases at J, with 21 bases between. This CDR3 is built from 17 residues. Germline V gene data show CDR1 as DFQATT and CDR2 as SNEGSKA (reference sequence). This CDR3 reads CSARDLPLRDLRDTQYF. In DNA, the CDR3 is TGCAGTGCTAGAGATCTCCCCCTCAGGGACTTGAGAGATACGCAGTATTTT.

The J gene is TRBJ2-1, the V gene TRBV6-5; maybe TRBD2 (6 bases). CDR1 MNHEY and CDR2 SVGAGI come from the germline V gene. The length of the CDR3 is 15 residues. Trimming stripped 0 bases from V and 2 bases from J, with 8 bases between. The CDR3 DNA reads as TGTGCCAGCAGTTACTCTGCGGGAACCTACAATGAGCAGTTCTTC. It yields the protein CASSYSAGTYNEQFF.

This clonotype has only a few counts. CDR3 coding DNA: TGTGCCAGCGGGGGACTAGCGGGAATAAATGAGCAGTTCTTC. Its translation: CASGGLAGINEQFF. This rearrangement joins TRBV25-1 to TRBJ2-1, with 13 positions matching TRBD2. Germline V CDR1 and CDR2: MGHDK, SYGVNS. The J segment lost 7 bases and the V segment lost 8 bases, leaving 5 bases of the junction unmatched. The CDR3 has 14 amino acids.

The chain carries TRBV12-3 or TRBV12-4 and TRBJ2-6; D remains ambiguous. V was clipped by 4 bases and J by 0 bases, with 13 bases between them. The CDR3 contains 17 residues. CDR3 DNA sequence: TGTGCCAGCAGTTCCGACTTCGGCGCCTCTGGGGCCAACGTCCTGACTTTC. This sequence encodes CASSSDFGASGANVLTF.

V is TRBV29-1 and J is TRBJ2-3; TRBD1 agrees at 10 bases. V shed 1 base and J 6 bases; nucleotides not matched to a gene: 4. CDR1 SQVTM and CDR2 ANQGSEA come from the germline V gene. CDR3 length: 14 amino acids. The CDR3 spells CSVEGQGALDTQYF. The CDR3 DNA sequence: TGCAGCGTTGAAGGACAGGGGGCTTTGGATACGCAGTATTTT.

A few counts support this clonotype. The chain has TRBV7-9 and TRBJ1-2, with D uncertain. The germline V gene has CDR1 SEHNR and CDR2 FQNEAQ (reference sequence). The CDR3 has 13 amino acids. The germline V and J ends were trimmed by 0 bases and 2 bases, with 4 bases remaining between them. CDR3 amino acids: CASSLALNYGYTF. CDR3 DNA sequence: TGTGCCAGCAGCTTAGCCCTGAACTATGGCTACACCTTC.

The rearrangement uses TRBV10-3 and TRBJ2-5; tentatively, D is TRBD1 (6 bases). The V gene lost 0 bases and the J gene lost 4 bases, with 12 bases spanning the gap. CDR1 is ENHRY, CDR2 SYGVKD, per germline. The CDR3 contains 15 residues. The CDR3 sequence: CAISESTGKRETQYF. CDR3 nucleotides: TGTGCCATCAGTGAGTCCACAGGGAAGAGAGAGACCCAGTACTTC.